Sequencing of this TCR beta chain was carried out in a study of T cell repertoires and HLA-DP antigens. In the study overall: Donor ages ranged from 18-to-29 to 60-to-69; a couple of men, one woman. Regarding the study as a whole: The CD4+ repertoire was not split into naive and memory. Sorted CD137+ clonality was 0.3 to 0.5 for both alloantigens, versus around 0.037 pre-culture.

Libraries were prepared by immunoSEQ multiplex PCR; TCRdb keeps only in-frame clonotypes and omits some of them. The sample shows almost 90,000 clones, around nine tenths of them seen only once. In regard to this clone: What it binds is not known.

In germline, CDR1 is SEHNR, CDR2 FQNEAQ (reference sequence). V lost 1 base and J lost 4, with 7 bases in between. The CDR3 length is 14 residues. The origin of this receptor is a man aged 45-65 years in good health and CMV-seronegative. The chain recombines TRBV7-9 with TRBJ1-4; D remains ambiguous. Sequencing was done on a sample of CD4+ T cells from PBMCs. The CDR3: CASSLGGINEKLFF. CDR3 coding DNA: TGTGCCAGCAGCTTAGGTGGAATTAATGAAAAACTGTTTTTT. The variable domain in full, completed from reference TRBV7-9 and TRBJ1-4, reads DTGVSQNPRHKITKRGQNVTFRCDPISEHNRLYWYRQTLGQGPEFLTYFQNEAQLEKSRLLSDRFSAERPKGSFSTLEIQRTEQGDSAMYLCASSLGGINEKLFFGSGTQLSVL.